This is a list of T cell receptor beta chains from one sample in a study of post-analysis software for immune sequencing data. In TCRdb, the PCR reads were re-called with MiXCR into one record per CDR3 protein. Here the sample spans hundreds of thousands of distinct CDR3 sequences, around 60% being singletons. Sequenced material: blood. These receptors all come from a girl aged 2 to 10 with multiple sclerosis. CDR3s include the opening cysteine and the closing phenylalanine or tryptophan. The D gene is left open where the match is weak. Where a row states a size, it is once, few, many or the class of an expanded clone; other rows omit it.

V gene: TRBV12-3/TRBV12-4; D gene: -; J gene: TRBJ1-2; clone size: few; CDR3 DNA: TGTGCCAGCAGTTTCGACAGGAAAGGGCACTATGGCTACACCTTC; CDR3 protein: CASSFDRKGHYGYTF
V gene: TRBV7-8; D gene: TRBD1; J gene: TRBJ2-7; clone size: -; CDR3 DNA: TGTGCCAGCAGCTTAATTGGGACAGGGCGCTACTCCCTCTCCTACGAGCAGTACTTC; CDR3 protein: CASSLIGTGRYSLSYEQYF
V gene: TRBV27; D gene: -; J gene: TRBJ2-4; clone size: few; CDR3 DNA: TGTGCCAGCAGTTTAGTGGGGGGGCGTGATGGCAAAAACATTCAGTACTTC; CDR3 protein: CASSLVGGRDGKNIQYF
V gene: TRBV5-5; D gene: -; J gene: TRBJ1-4; clone size: -; CDR3 DNA: TGTGCCAGCAGCATAACCCCGGGGGAAAAACTGTTTTTT; CDR3 protein: CASSITPGEKLFF
V gene: TRBV7-2; D gene: -; J gene: TRBJ2-3; clone size: -; CDR3 DNA: TGTGCCAGCAGCGCGTTCCTCAGGAACACAGATACGCAGTATTTT; CDR3 protein: CASSAFLRNTDTQYF
V gene: TRBV20-1; D gene: TRBD2; J gene: TRBJ2-1; clone size: -; CDR3 DNA: TGCAGTGCACCGACTAGCGGGGCCCACAATGAGCAGTTCTTC; CDR3 protein: CSAPTSGAHNEQFF
V gene: TRBV10-3; D gene: -; J gene: TRBJ1-2; clone size: few; CDR3 DNA: TGTGCCATCAGGGGGGACATCGGGTCTTTCGGCTACACCTTC; CDR3 protein: CAIRGDIGSFGYTF
V gene: TRBV5-6; D gene: -; J gene: TRBJ2-7; clone size: -; CDR3 DNA: TGTGCCAGCAGCGATACCGGCCAATATAGGTTGAGCTCCTACGAGCAGTACTTC; CDR3 protein: CASSDTGQYRLSSYEQYF
V gene: TRBV2; D gene: -; J gene: TRBJ1-2; clone size: few; CDR3 DNA: TGTGCCAGCAGTGATATTTCTAACTATGGCTACACCTTC; CDR3 protein: CASSDISNYGYTF
V gene: TRBV10-3; D gene: TRBD2; J gene: TRBJ2-7; clone size: -; CDR3 DNA: TGTGCCATCAGTGACTCGGGACTAGCGGATTACGAGCAGTACTTC; CDR3 protein: CAISDSGLADYEQYF
V gene: TRBV29-1; D gene: -; J gene: TRBJ2-5; clone size: -; CDR3 DNA: TGCAGCGTTGTCGTAGCCTTGGGCAGGGAGACCCAGTACTTC; CDR3 protein: CSVVVALGRETQYF
V gene: TRBV28; D gene: TRBD2; J gene: TRBJ2-7; clone size: -; CDR3 DNA: TGTGCCAGCAGTTCCCTAGCGGGAGGAAGGGACGAGCAGTACTTC; CDR3 protein: CASSSLAGGRDEQYF
V gene: TRBV7-9; D gene: -; J gene: TRBJ2-5; clone size: once; CDR3 DNA: TGTGCCAGCAACGACCTGGAGGAGACCCAGTACTTC; CDR3 protein: CASNDLEETQYF
V gene: TRBV7-9; D gene: -; J gene: TRBJ1-2; clone size: few; CDR3 DNA: TGTGCCAGCAGCAAAACGCAGGGAGATGGCTACACCTTC; CDR3 protein: CASSKTQGDGYTF
V gene: TRBV11-2; D gene: -; J gene: TRBJ2-4; clone size: -; CDR3 DNA: TGTGCCAGCAGCCCGCGGGGCGGAATTTTAGATGCCAAAAACATTCAGTACTTC; CDR3 protein: CASSPRGGILDAKNIQYF
V gene: TRBV5-5; D gene: -; J gene: TRBJ1-1; clone size: -; CDR3 DNA: TGTGCCAGCAGCCTTCTGGACAGGAACACTGAAGCTTTCTTT; CDR3 protein: CASSLLDRNTEAFF
V gene: TRBV6-5; D gene: -; J gene: TRBJ1-2; clone size: -; CDR3 DNA: TGTGCCAGCAGTTCCCTGGGATTGGACCACTATGGCTACACCTTC; CDR3 protein: CASSSLGLDHYGYTF
V gene: TRBV7-2; D gene: -; J gene: TRBJ2-7; clone size: -; CDR3 DNA: TGTGCCAGCAGCTTCCAACCAGCGGCCGGATACGAGCAGTACTTC; CDR3 protein: CASSFQPAAGYEQYF
V gene: TRBV11-2; D gene: -; J gene: TRBJ2-1; clone size: -; CDR3 DNA: TGTGCCAGCAGCGAAGAGTCGGGGTACAATGAGCAGTTCTTC; CDR3 protein: CASSEESGYNEQFF
V gene: TRBV20-1; D gene: TRBD1; J gene: TRBJ1-2; clone size: -; CDR3 DNA: TGCAGTGCCCCTCGGGCAGGGGGCGACTATGGCTACACCTTC; CDR3 protein: CSAPRAGGDYGYTF
V gene: TRBV24-1; D gene: -; J gene: TRBJ2-1; clone size: -; CDR3 DNA: TGTGCCACCAGTGATTTCAGAACAAATGAGCAGTTCTTC; CDR3 protein: CATSDFRTNEQFF
V gene: TRBV29-1; D gene: TRBD2; J gene: TRBJ2-3; clone size: -; CDR3 DNA: TGCAGCGTTCGCCTGAGACTAGCAGGAGATACGCAGTATTTT; CDR3 protein: CSVRLRLAGDTQYF
V gene: TRBV7-8; D gene: -; J gene: TRBJ2-5; clone size: few; CDR3 DNA: TGTGCCAGCAGCTCACCCGGGACTCAAGAGACCCAGTACTTC; CDR3 protein: CASSSPGTQETQYF
V gene: TRBV7-2; D gene: -; J gene: TRBJ2-3; clone size: -; CDR3 DNA: TGTGCCAGCAGCTCCGACCCCACAGATACGCAGTATTTT; CDR3 protein: CASSSDPTDTQYF
V gene: TRBV20-1; D gene: TRBD2; J gene: TRBJ2-3; clone size: -; CDR3 DNA: TGCAGTGCTAGTCCCGGTGTAGCGGGAATGACAGATACGCAGTATTTT; CDR3 protein: CSASPGVAGMTDTQYF
V gene: TRBV29-1; D gene: -; J gene: TRBJ2-1; clone size: -; CDR3 DNA: TGCAGCGTTGAACTCGGGTCGACTGAGCAGTTCTTC; CDR3 protein: CSVELGSTEQFF
V gene: TRBV10-2; D gene: -; J gene: TRBJ1-6; clone size: -; CDR3 DNA: TGCGCCAGCAGTGCGGCAGCCGCGAATTCACCCCTCCACTTT; CDR3 protein: CASSAAAANSPLHF
V gene: TRBV6-5; D gene: TRBD2; J gene: TRBJ2-1; clone size: -; CDR3 DNA: TGTGCCAGCAGTTACCGGACTAGTCGCACCGATGAGCAGTTCTTC; CDR3 protein: CASSYRTSRTDEQFF
V gene: TRBV7-9; D gene: TRBD1; J gene: TRBJ2-5; clone size: -; CDR3 DNA: TGTGCCAGCAGCTCTAAACCTACAGGGGCAGAGACCCAGTACTTC; CDR3 protein: CASSSKPTGAETQYF
V gene: TRBV6-2/TRBV6-3; D gene: -; J gene: TRBJ2-1; clone size: -; CDR3 DNA: TGTGCCAGCAGTCCATCGGACGCTTCCTACAATGAGCAGTTCTTC; CDR3 protein: CASSPSDASYNEQFF
V gene: TRBV5-1; D gene: TRBD2; J gene: TRBJ2-1; clone size: -; CDR3 DNA: TGCGCCAGCAGCTCAACGACTAGCGGAGTAATCAATGAGCAGTTCTTC; CDR3 protein: CASSSTTSGVINEQFF
V gene: TRBV5-4; D gene: TRBD2; J gene: TRBJ2-7; clone size: once; CDR3 DNA: TGTGCCAGCAGCCCGCGGGGGACCCCCCCCTACGAGCAGTACTTC; CDR3 protein: CASSPRGTPPYEQYF
V gene: TRBV20-1; D gene: TRBD2; J gene: TRBJ2-1; clone size: few; CDR3 DNA: TGCAGTGCGAAACTAGCGGGGGGGCCCACTGAGCAGTTCTTC; CDR3 protein: CSAKLAGGPTEQFF